The rows below give T cell receptor beta chains drawn from one sample of a study of CD8+ T cells in alopecia areata. Measured with immunoSEQ multiplex PCR; TCRdb has only the in-frame clones, and not every one. In the table there are fewer than 250,000 clones, roughly two fifths of which are singletons. The input for sequencing was CD4+ T cells sorted from blood, taken at approximately week 30, from a patient treated with tofacitinib. All receptors come from a human donor with alopecia areata. Each CDR3 is given with its conserved first and last residue. D genes are given only for firm matches. Not all rows give a size; the values are once, few, many and, for expanded clones, a class.

d_gene,v_gene,abundance,j_gene,CDR3nt,CDR3aa
-,TRBV30,-,TRBJ2-3,TGTGCCTGGAGTCTTGGGCAGTACACAGATACGCAGTATTTT,CAWSLGQYTDTQYF
-,TRBV5-1,medium-sized,TRBJ2-7,TGCGCCAGCAGCCTTGCCCAGATGCACGATTCCAAGCAGTACTTC,CASSLAQMHDSKQYF
-,TRBV5-1,-,TRBJ2-3,TGCGCCAGCAGCTTGTTAGGGGGAGTTCGCACAGATACGCAGTATTTT,CASSLLGGVRTDTQYF
-,TRBV6-5,few,TRBJ2-7,TGTGCCAGCAGTGGGATTCTACGCTCCTACGAGCAGTACTTC,CASSGILRSYEQYF
-,TRBV6-5,-,TRBJ2-4,TGTGCCAGCAGTTACACGAACTGGCGCGGTGACATTCAGTACTTC,CASSYTNWRGDIQYF
-,TRBV4-1,many,TRBJ2-6,TGCGCCAGCAGCCAAGAAAAGGGTTTCTCTGGGGCCAACGTCCTGACTTTC,CASSQEKGFSGANVLTF
-,TRBV5-1,-,TRBJ2-7,TGCGCCAGCAGCTTGGCTAGCTTCTACGAGCAGTACTTC,CASSLASFYEQYF
-,TRBV7-6,-,TRBJ2-7,TGTGCCAGCAGCAAAGACAGGATAGGCGAGCAGTACTTC,CASSKDRIGEQYF
-,TRBV6-6,-,TRBJ1-2,TGTGCCAGCAGTTTAGTGGGTTATGGGGATGGCTACACCTTC,CASSLVGYGDGYTF
-,TRBV7-2,-,TRBJ1-2,TGTGCCAGCAGCCCCGGCCCGACCCTCACACGAGGTGGCTACACCTTC,CASSPGPTLTRGGYTF
-,TRBV30,-,TRBJ1-1,TGTGCCTGGAGTTCTCTTGGTGGGGATGACACTGAAGCTTTCTTT,CAWSSLGGDDTEAFF
-,TRBV27,-,TRBJ1-1,TGTGCCAGCAGTTCGCGGACCGCTGAAGCTTTCTTT,CASSSRTAEAFF
-,TRBV6-1,few,TRBJ1-1,TGTGCCAGCAGAGGACAGCTGAACACTGAAGCTTTCTTT,CASRGQLNTEAFF
-,TRBV7-6,many,TRBJ2-7,TGTGCCAGCAGCTTAGCGAGCGACTACGAGCAGTACTTC,CASSLASDYEQYF
-,TRBV4-2,few,TRBJ2-7,TGTGCCAGCAGCCAAGGTACAGGGACCTACGAGCAGTACTTC,CASSQGTGTYEQYF
TRBD1,TRBV27,few,TRBJ1-3,TGTGCCAGCAGCCGGACAGGGGAAGGAAACACCATATATTTT,CASSRTGEGNTIYF
-,TRBV7-8,few,TRBJ1-4,TGTGCCAGCAGCGCTAGACAGGACGGGAGGGGCGAAAAACTGTTTTTT,CASSARQDGRGEKLFF
TRBD1,TRBV30,few,TRBJ1-2,TGTGCCTGGAAGGTACCGGGACAGGGAGGCTTTGGCTACACCTTC,CAWKVPGQGGFGYTF
-,TRBV7-3,few,TRBJ2-1,TGTGCCAGCAGCTTAGATTCGGGGTATAATGAGCAGTTCTTC,CASSLDSGYNEQFF
-,TRBV7-9,-,TRBJ1-1,TGTGCCAGCAGCCTCCGTTGGGACACTGAAGCTTTCTTT,CASSLRWDTEAFF
-,TRBV30,few,TRBJ2-5,TGTGCCTGGAGTGTAAAGGGAGGAGAGACCCAGTACTTC,CAWSVKGGETQYF
TRBD2,TRBV11-2,-,TRBJ2-7,TGTGCCAGCTCGCGGCGGACTAGCGTCTACGAGCAGTACTTC,CASSRRTSVYEQYF
TRBD1,TRBV7-9,-,TRBJ1-2,TGTGCCAGCAGCCATACCCGGAGGGACAGGCAACTTGGATATGGCTACACCTTC,CASSHTRRDRQLGYGYTF
-,TRBV18,-,TRBJ1-6,TGTGCCAGCCCACCTAACAGGGATTCACCCCTCCACTTT,CASPPNRDSPLHF
-,TRBV7-2,-,TRBJ2-7,TGTGCCAGCGCTGGGTACTACGAGCAGTACTTC,CASAGYYEQYF
-,TRBV18,few,TRBJ1-4,TGTGCCAGCTCGATTAATGAAAAACTGTTTTTT,CASSINEKLFF
-,TRBV27,few,TRBJ2-3,TGTGCCAGCAACCTACAGGGTACAGATACGCAGTATTTT,CASNLQGTDTQYF
TRBD1,TRBV5-1,-,TRBJ2-2,TGCGCCAGCAGCTTGGGACAGGGGCCAGTCGGGGAGCTGTTTTTT,CASSLGQGPVGELFF
-,TRBV25-1,once,TRBJ1-2,TGTGCCAGCAGTGAAGTGGGGAAAGGGGGCTACACCTTC,CASSEVGKGGYTF
-,TRBV6-5,-,TRBJ2-6,TGTGCCAGCGCGGGGCTGTACTCTGGGGCCAACGTCCTGACTTTC,CASAGLYSGANVLTF
-,TRBV6-1,-,TRBJ1-3,TGTGCCAGCAGGGTCGCGTTGACCTCGAGAAACACCATATATTTT,CASRVALTSRNTIYF
-,TRBV6-1,-,TRBJ1-2,TGTGCCAGCACCGAGCCCAGGGTCTATGGCTACACCTTC,CASTEPRVYGYTF
-,TRBV4-1,few,TRBJ2-3,TGCGCCAGCAGCCAGCGGCCCAACCGGGACACGTCGGATACGCAGTATTTT,CASSQRPNRDTSDTQYF
-,TRBV30,-,TRBJ1-5,TGTGCCTGGAGTAAGCAGACGGGCAATCAGCCCCAGCATTTT,CAWSKQTGNQPQHF
-,TRBV18,-,TRBJ1-2,TGTGCCAGCTCACCATTGGGGGCGCATGGCTACACCTTC,CASSPLGAHGYTF
TRBD1,TRBV5-1,-,TRBJ2-7,TGCGCCAGCTCCGAGGGGGCGGTTTACGAGCAGTACTTC,CASSEGAVYEQYF
TRBD1,TRBV27,-,TRBJ1-3,TGTGCCAGCCCTTATGCGGGACAGGGTCGAAACACCATATATTTT,CASPYAGQGRNTIYF
-,TRBV6-6,-,TRBJ2-7,TGTGCCAGCACGCCCAGCTCCTACGAGCAGTACTTC,CASTPSSYEQYF
-,TRBV25-1,-,TRBJ2-7,TGTGCCAGCTATATTGGAAGGGAGGAGAGCTCCTACGAGCAGTACTTC,CASYIGREESSYEQYF
TRBD1,TRBV9,-,TRBJ2-5,TGTGCCAGCAGCGCGACCGGGACAGGGGCTGGGAAGACCCAGTACTTC,CASSATGTGAGKTQYF
TRBD1,TRBV10-2,few,TRBJ1-5,TGCGCCAGCGGACAGGGGCGAAATCAGCCCCAGCATTTT,CASGQGRNQPQHF
TRBD1,TRBV5-4,-,TRBJ2-3,TGTGCCAGCAGCTCGGACAGGGGAACAGATACGCAGTATTTT,CASSSDRGTDTQYF
-,TRBV5-1,-,TRBJ2-7,TGCGCCAGCAGCTTGAGAGGGAGTGGCGAGCAGTACTTC,CASSLRGSGEQYF
-,TRBV13,-,TRBJ2-2,TGTGCCAGCAGCTTAGGTTTCGGATCCGCGAACACCGGGGAGCTGTTTTTT,CASSLGFGSANTGELFF
TRBD1,TRBV6-1,few,TRBJ2-7,TGTGCCAGCAGACAGGGGTGGACGGGCTACGAGCAGTACTTC,CASRQGWTGYEQYF